This section outlines one T cell receptor (beta chain) sequence together with its context. This sample was taken from a study of blood T cell repertoires in COVID-19. As originally analysed: Cell counts per sample came from amplifying reference gene primers. Here immunoSEQ multiplex PCR was the method, and the copy in TCRdb shows in-frame clones only, minus some. For V, J and clone size, that table is used; D and trimming come from the DNA. The sample lists 200,000 to 250,000 clones, around 85% occurring once. V was clipped by 3 bases and J by 0 bases, with 21 bases between them. The germline V gene encodes CDR1 WSHSY and CDR2 SAAADI. The length of the CDR3 is 18 residues.

The genes are TRBV10-2 and TRBJ2-7; tentatively, D is TRBD1 (5 bases). The TCR was taken from a woman aged 25 to 45 who had recovered from COVID-19. The sequencing input was peripheral blood. The CDR3 sequence: CASSDPAGSGPSSYEQYF. CDR3 DNA: TGCGCCAGCAGTGACCCCGCCGGATCAGGGCCGAGCTCCTACGAGCAGTACTTC.